This TCR beta chain was documented in a study of T cells in Graves' hyperthyroidism and ophthalmopathy. The CDR3 runs 13 residues. CDR1 and CDR2 from the germline V gene are SGHTA and FQGNSA. The trim removed 1 base at V and 12 bases at J, leaving 8 bases unmatched. This clonotype was seen only a few times. Authors of the study amplified TCR beta CDR3 regions from RNA transcripts. First-round RT-PCR of the TCR CDR3 relied on the HTBI primer set. TCRdb redid the calling of the multiplex PCR reads with MiXCR, one entry per CDR3 protein. Here the sample spans about 560,000 distinct CDR3 sequences, roughly a sixth being singletons.

The sequencing input was blood. The source of this sequence is a woman under 30 with Graves' hyperthyroidism. The V call is TRBV7-2, the J call TRBJ1-1, with TRBD1 identical over 7 bases. The CDR3 reads CASSLVRQGGSFF. The DNA of the CDR3 is TGTGCCAGCAGCTTAGTCAGGCAGGGGGGTTCTTTCTTT.